This passage covers 10 T cell receptor beta chains from one sample sequenced in a study of blood T cell repertoires in COVID-19. Clones were read by immunoSEQ multiplex PCR, and TCRdb kept only the in-frame ones, dropping some. The table shows 54,000 or so clones, with 75% to 90% occurring only once. Sequencing was done on a sample of peripheral blood. These receptors were taken from a human donor in a cohort sampled during active COVID-19.

This chain joins TRBV18 and TRBJ1-2; TRBD1 matches 8 bases. After removal of 5 bases from V and 7 bases from J, the junction contained 6 bases not matched to a gene. Germline V gene lookup returns CDR1 KGHSH and CDR2 LQKENI. The CDR3 contains 13 residues. The CDR3 is CASSADRDGGYTF. The CDR3 coding sequence is TGTGCCAGCTCAGCGGACAGGGACGGTGGCTACACCTTC.

The J gene is TRBJ2-1, the V gene TRBV10-2, with D unresolved. There are 16 residues in the CDR3. The germline V and J ends were trimmed by 0 bases and 0 bases, with 9 bases remaining between them. The germline V gene encodes CDR1 WSHSY and CDR2 SAAADI. The CDR3 nucleotides are TGCGCCAGCAGTGAGTCGGCCCGGAGCTCCTACAATGAGCAGTTCTTC. This translates into CASSESARSSYNEQFF.

J is TRBJ2-3 and V is TRBV2; TRBD2 agrees at 10 bases. The CDR3 covers 14 residues. After removal of 4 bases from V and 6 bases from J, the junction contained 4 bases not matched to a gene. In germline, CDR1 is SNHLY, CDR2 FYNNEI. As DNA, the CDR3 is TGTGCCAGCAGTGGGAGCGGGAGGGCCGATACGCAGTATTTT. Its translation is CASSGSGRADTQYF.

The V gene is TRBV18, the J gene TRBJ2-4; 7 bases map to TRBD2. Trimming cost V 5 bases and J 5 bases; bases outside gene matches: 9. This CDR3 has 15 residues. Germline V gives CDR1 KGHSH, CDR2 LQKENI. CDR3 in DNA: TGTGCCAGCTCAGCAACCTCGGGGGGACAAAACATTCAGTACTTC. Translated, it gives CASSATSGGQNIQYF.

This chain joins TRBV6-1 and TRBJ2-2; 14 nucleotides agree with TRBD2. The CDR3 is made up of 20 amino acids. CDR1 is MNHNS and CDR2 is SASEGT in the germline V gene. Trimming removed 2 bases from V and 2 bases from J; junction bases left unmatched: 10. The CDR3: CASSERVGTSGSPNTGELFF. The CDR3 nucleotides are TGTGCCAGCAGTGAAAGGGTTGGGACTAGCGGGAGCCCTAACACCGGGGAGCTGTTTTTT.

The rearrangement uses TRBV18 and TRBJ2-1; TRBD2 aligns across 14 bases. Germline V gene lookup returns CDR1 KGHSH and CDR2 LQKENI. After removal of 5 bases from V and 1 base from J, the junction contained 4 bases not matched to a gene. This CDR3 region has 17 residues. The DNA of the CDR3 is TGTGCCAGCTCATCGACTAGCGGGGGGGAATCCTACAATGAGCAGTTCTTC. Translated, it gives CASSSTSGGESYNEQFF.

The chain joins TRBV19 to TRBJ1-1; 8 bases match TRBD1. With 4 bases clipped from V and 1 base from J, the junction kept 2 bases outside the gene matches. The germline V gene has CDR1 LNHDA and CDR2 SQIVND (reference sequence). CDR3 size: 14 residues. CDR3 residues: CASSTQGANTEAFF. Here the CDR3 DNA reads TGTGCCAGTAGTACGCAGGGGGCGAACACTGAAGCTTTCTTT.

This clone was observed a few times. The chain couples TRBV2 to TRBJ2-7; TRBD2 matches at 7 bases. V lost 6 bases to trimming and J lost 6 bases; unmatched junction nucleotides: 11. This CDR3 is 14 amino acids long. Germline V lookup: CDR1 SNHLY, CDR2 FYNNEI. Here the CDR3 reads CASREAGVSIEQYF. In DNA, the CDR3 is TGTGCCAGCAGGGAGGCGGGAGTTTCCATCGAGCAGTACTTC.

Only one count was recorded for this clone. V usage is TRBV7-2 and J usage is TRBJ2-1; D possibly corresponds to TRBD1 (5 bases). Germline-derived CDR1 and CDR2 are SGHTA and FQGNSA. The CDR3 is made up of 17 amino acids. Trimming took off 1 base at V and 3 bases at J, with 16 bases between the two ends. CDR3 in amino acids: CASSLEYSGQFYNEQFF. CDR3 DNA sequence: TGTGCCAGCAGCTTAGAGTATTCAGGGCAGTTCTACAATGAGCAGTTCTTC.

This clone was seen just once. V is TRBV5-1 and J is TRBJ2-7; a weak D match, TRBD2 (7 bases). V gave up 4 bases and J gave up 6 bases, with 17 bases separating them. Germline CDR1 reads SGHRS; CDR2 reads YFSETQ. This CDR3 region has 14 residues. The CDR3 here is CASSPGPGEGEQYF. The CDR3 nucleotides read TGCGCCAGCAGCCCTGGGCCAGGGGAGGGCGAGCAGTACTTC.